The source of this T cell receptor beta chain is a study of shared clonotypes between healthy human individuals. Study outcomes and limitations: Among the subsets, naive ones generally showed larger estimated richness than memory ones.

To note about this clone: What it recognizes is unknown.

CD45RO-negative CD8 cells positively selected for CCR7 made up the naive population, which excluded terminally differentiated effector memory CD45RA+ cells. Deep was the level at which the assay was run. Several immunoSEQ plates received, in even portions, the genomic DNA of each subset. In the source study's methods: ImmunoSEQ supplied junction-only sequences lacking quality scores, so filtering was different. The assay was immunoSEQ multiplex PCR, and TCRdb's table has in-frame clones only and misses some. From that table come the V and J calls and clone size; the DNA was used to work out D and trimming. Among some 2 million clones listed, roughly 95% were seen once. The sample consisted of naive CD8+ T cells sorted from blood. The TCR comes from a man in his late teens or twenties in good health.

For the CDR3, the DNA is TGTGCCAGCAGCGCCCGACAGGGGGCGGCCACCGGGGAGCTGTTTTTT. Translated, it gives CASSARQGAATGELFF. The V call is TRBV9, the J call TRBJ2-2; 10 bases match TRBD1. V was pared by 3 bases and J by 4 bases, with 6 bases of the junction left unmatched. The CDR3 runs 16 residues. The germline V gene encodes CDR1 SGDLS and CDR2 YYNGEE.